These T cell receptor beta chains were read from a single sample in a study of T cell clusters in autoimmune cytopenias. TCRdb processed the multiplex PCR reads again and assigns one entry to each CDR3 protein, with no DNA. The sample totals over 5,500 distinct CDR3 sequences. The same sample was also used in a study of T cell repertoires in aging, cancer and after chemotherapy.

Sequencing was done on a sample of peripheral blood. All receptors come from a human donor in good health. CDR3s include the opening cysteine and the closing phenylalanine or tryptophan. The listing skips clone size in some rows; elsewhere it reads once, few, many or a size class.

v_call	clone_size	j_call	cdr3_aa
TRBV20-1	.	TRBJ1-3	CSAGGGNTIYF
TRBV6-2/TRBV6-3	medium-sized	TRBJ1-1	CASIRAMNTEAFF
TRBV28	.	TRBJ1-4	CASSRTGATNEKLFF
TRBV20-1	.	TRBJ2-3	CSARGGVRGVTDTQYF
TRBV27	medium-sized	TRBJ2-2	CASSFGANTGELFF
TRBV6-5	medium-sized	TRBJ2-7	CASGDGGRNYEQYF
TRBV7-2	.	TRBJ2-5	CASSLMGLAGGPETQYF
TRBV29-1	large	TRBJ1-2	CSVALTDGYTF
TRBV6-5	.	TRBJ1-5	CASSPIGTGRGGNQPQHF
TRBV30	medium-sized	TRBJ2-7	CAWGLAGAYEQYF
TRBV19	medium-sized	TRBJ2-7	CASSIFGTGGGEQYF
TRBV12-3/TRBV12-4	.	TRBJ2-6	CASTFRGSGANVLTF
TRBV6-5	medium-sized	TRBJ2-3	CASQVGYTDTQYF
TRBV15	.	TRBJ2-7	CATSRRTGMNEQYF
TRBV7-9	.	TRBJ1-1	CASSPMRGRTNTEAFF
TRBV6-5	medium-sized	TRBJ2-6	CASSLDGSGANVLTF
TRBV12-3/TRBV12-4	.	TRBJ2-2	CASSYRGTFTGELFF
TRBV6-5	.	TRBJ2-7	CASSTGTDYEQYF
TRBV5-6	medium-sized	TRBJ2-1	CASSLSVAGVEQFF
TRBV18	.	TRBJ2-4	CASSPVTGGATKNIQYF
TRBV12-3/TRBV12-4	.	TRBJ1-1	CASSPTGGNTEAFF
TRBV15	medium-sized	TRBJ1-3	CATSRSTGNTIYF
TRBV4-3	.	TRBJ1-1	CASSQERGYSTEAFF
TRBV4-2	.	TRBJ1-5	CASSQDHYQPQHF
TRBV10-3	.	TRBJ1-2	CAIGAEYGYGYTF
TRBV19	medium-sized	TRBJ1-3	CASSINSGLSGNTIYF
TRBV6-1	.	TRBJ1-6	CASRPVVEGPLHF